The present T cell receptor beta chain was sequenced within a study of tumor and adjacent non-tumor tissue in lung cancer. Study context: Samples averaged around 3.9 million productive TCRbeta reads each.

Points on this clonotype: Antigen specificity is unknown.

No cell sorting was done before RNA was extracted from the tissue. A modified ARM-PCR protocol with three rounds of nested PCR amplified TCRbeta. TCRdb re-called the multiplex PCR reads with MiXCR, one entry per CDR3 protein. The sample lists about 93,000 distinct CDR3 sequences; less than 75% were seen once. Study-level points and caveats: Tumor tissue had significantly higher TCR diversity than normal lung. In normal lung, the top 100 clones were significantly more dominant than in tumor. Patients with more diverse tumor TCRs had worse survival.

The sequence came from a man aged 60 to 69 with non-small cell lung cancer. The sequencing input was lung tumor tissue.

This chain's CDR3 is CASSHPQGTGGNQPQHF. The CDR3 nucleotides are TGTGCCAGCAGTCACCCCCAGGGGACAGGGGGCAATCAGCCCCAGCATTTT. The genes are TRBV12-3 or TRBV12-4 and TRBJ1-5; 10 positions agree with TRBD1. The CDR3 contains 17 residues. The trim removed 5 bases at V and 2 bases at J, leaving 9 bases unmatched.